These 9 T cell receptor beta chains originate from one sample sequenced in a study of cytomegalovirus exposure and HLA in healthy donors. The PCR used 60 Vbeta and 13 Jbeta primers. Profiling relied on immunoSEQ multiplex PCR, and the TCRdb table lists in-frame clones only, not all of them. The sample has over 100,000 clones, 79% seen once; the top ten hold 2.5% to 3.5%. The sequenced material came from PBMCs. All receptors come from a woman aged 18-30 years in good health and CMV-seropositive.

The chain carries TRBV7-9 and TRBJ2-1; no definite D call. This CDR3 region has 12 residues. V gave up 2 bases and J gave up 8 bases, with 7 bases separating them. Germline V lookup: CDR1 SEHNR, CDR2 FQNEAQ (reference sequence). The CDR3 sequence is CASSLISDEQFF. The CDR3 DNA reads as TGTGCCAGCAGCTTAATAAGCGATGAGCAGTTCTTC.

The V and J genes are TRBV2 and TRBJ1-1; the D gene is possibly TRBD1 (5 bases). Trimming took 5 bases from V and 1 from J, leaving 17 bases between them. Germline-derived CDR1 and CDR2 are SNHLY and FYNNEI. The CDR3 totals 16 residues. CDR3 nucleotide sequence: TGTGCCAGCAGTAAGTGGACACTTGCCTCGAACACTGAAGCTTTCTTT. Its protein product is CASSKWTLASNTEAFF.

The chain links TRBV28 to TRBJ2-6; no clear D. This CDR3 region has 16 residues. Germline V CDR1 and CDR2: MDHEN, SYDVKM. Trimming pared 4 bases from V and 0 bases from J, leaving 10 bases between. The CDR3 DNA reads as TGTGCCAGCAGTTCTGGCTCGTCCTCTGGGGCCAACGTCCTGACTTTC. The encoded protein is CASSSGSSSGANVLTF. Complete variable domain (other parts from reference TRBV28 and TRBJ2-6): DVKVTQSSRYLVKRTGEKVFLECVQDMDHENMFWYRQDPGLGLRLIYFSYDVKMKEKGDIPEGYSVSREKKERFSLILESASTNQTSMYLCASSSGSSSGANVLTFGAGSRLTVL.

For the CDR3, the DNA is TGTGCCAGCAGTGAGGGGCAGGACTACGAGCAGTACTTC. Translated: CASSEGQDYEQYF. The chain links TRBV25-1 to TRBJ2-7; tentative D call: TRBD1 (5 bases). CDR3 length equals 13 residues. Trimming left V 3 bases short and J 3 bases short, with 9 bases between. Germline CDR1 and CDR2: MGHDK and SYGVNS.

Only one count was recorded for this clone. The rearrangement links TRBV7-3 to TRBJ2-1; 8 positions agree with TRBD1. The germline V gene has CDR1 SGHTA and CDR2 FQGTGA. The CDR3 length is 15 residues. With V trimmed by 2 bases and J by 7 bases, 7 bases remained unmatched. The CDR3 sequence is CASSLSRGHVNEQFF. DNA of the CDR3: TGTGCCAGCAGCTTATCCAGGGGGCATGTAAATGAGCAGTTCTTC.

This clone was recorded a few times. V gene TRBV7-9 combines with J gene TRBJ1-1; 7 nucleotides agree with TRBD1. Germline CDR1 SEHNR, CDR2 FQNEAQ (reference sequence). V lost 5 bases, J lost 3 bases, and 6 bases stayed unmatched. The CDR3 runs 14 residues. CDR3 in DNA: TGTGCCAGCAGCCGACAGGGAATGTACACTGAAGCTTTCTTT. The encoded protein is CASSRQGMYTEAFF.

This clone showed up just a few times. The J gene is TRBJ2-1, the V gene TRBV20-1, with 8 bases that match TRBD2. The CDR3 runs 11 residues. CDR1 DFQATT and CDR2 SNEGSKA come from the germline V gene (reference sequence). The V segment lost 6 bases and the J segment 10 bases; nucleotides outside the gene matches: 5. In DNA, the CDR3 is TGCAGTGCAGGACTAGCCCTCGAGCAGTTCTTC. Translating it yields CSAGLALEQFF.

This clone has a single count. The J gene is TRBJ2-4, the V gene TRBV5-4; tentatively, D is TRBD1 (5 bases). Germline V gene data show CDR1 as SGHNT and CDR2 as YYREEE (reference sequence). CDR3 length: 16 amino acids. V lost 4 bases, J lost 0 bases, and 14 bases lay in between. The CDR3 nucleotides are TGTGCCAGCAGCCCGCAGGGATCTCTAGCCAAAAACATTCAGTACTTC. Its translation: CASSPQGSLAKNIQYF.

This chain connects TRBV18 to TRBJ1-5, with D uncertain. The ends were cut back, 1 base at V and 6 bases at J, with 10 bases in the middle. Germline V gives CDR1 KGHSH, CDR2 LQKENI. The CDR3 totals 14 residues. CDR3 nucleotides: TGTGCCAGCTCACCACTGGACTCCCTTCAGCCCCAGCATTTT. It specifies CASSPLDSLQPQHF.